This entry lists 26 T cell receptor beta chains sequenced from one sample in a study of shared clonotypes between healthy human individuals (dated by TCRdb to about 2020). Library preparation used the immunoSEQ multiplex PCR assay. The immuneACCESS repertoire file appears here via TCRdb, limited to in-frame rearrangements. These files lack a portion of the clones; in checked studies, under half of the deficit traces to unresolved V genes, and the cause of the others is not known. This sample has around 2.1 million clones in its table, and around 95% of those were observed once. The ten largest clones capture over 0.1% of the sample. The specimen was naive CD4+ T cells sorted from blood. This specimen's cell subset or site label, per the study, means: CD45RA+ positively selected. The receptors were sampled from a man between 18 and 35 years old in good health.

This chain links TRBV6-1 with TRBJ2-2, with 7 nucleotides matching TRBD2. This CDR3 region has 15 residues. Per the germline V gene, CDR1 is MNHNS and CDR2 is SASEGT. The V and J ends lost 6 bases and 0 bases, in that order; junction bases with no gene match: 4. The DNA of the CDR3 is TGTGCCAGCAGCCGTAGCGGGCCGAACACCGGGGAGCTGTTTTTT. It specifies CASSRSGPNTGELFF.

The chain couples TRBV28 to TRBJ1-2; TRBD1 is a possible D gene (5 bases). V was shortened by 6 bases and J by 0 bases, with 11 bases between the two germline ends. Germline values: CDR1 MDHEN, CDR2 SYDVKM. The CDR3 covers 14 residues. The CDR3 protein is CASSLTESNYGYTF. The CDR3 DNA reads TGTGCCAGCAGCCTGACAGAATCTAACTATGGCTACACCTTC.

The chain uses TRBV28 and TRBJ1-4; tentatively, D is TRBD1 (5 bases). The CDR3 length is 16 residues. The germline gives CDR1 MDHEN, CDR2 SYDVKM. Trimming shortened V by 4 bases and J by 2 bases, and 14 bases separated the two germline ends. For the CDR3, the DNA is TGTGCCAGCAGTTCTAGGCAGGGCGGGACTAATGAAAAACTGTTTTTT. This translates into CASSSRQGGTNEKLFF.

This chain links TRBV30 with TRBJ2-1, with 9 bases matching TRBD2. The V gene's germline CDR1 is GTSNPN and CDR2 SVGIG (reference sequence). With 0 bases clipped from V and 6 bases from J, the junction kept 6 bases outside the gene matches. The CDR3 loop spans 15 amino acids. CDR3 in DNA: TGTGCCTGGAGTGTATCCGGGACTAGCTCCAATGAGCAGTTCTTC. Its protein product is CAWSVSGTSSNEQFF.

The J gene is TRBJ2-5, the V gene TRBV30; 7 bases are shared with TRBD1. Germline CDR1 GTSNPN, CDR2 SVGIG (reference sequence). The CDR3 is made up of 15 amino acids. Losses at the gene ends were 0 bases for V and 7 bases for J; bases not matched to a gene: 11. The CDR3 DNA sequence: TGTGCCTGGAGTGTATTCGGGACAGCGTCTATGACCCAGTACTTC. Translating it yields CAWSVFGTASMTQYF.

CDR3 nucleotide sequence: TGTGCCAGCAGCGGTGACAGGGGGTTTTCTGGCACCGGGGAGCTGTTTTTT. Amino acids: CASSGDRGFSGTGELFF. The rearrangement joins TRBV9 to TRBJ2-2, with TRBD1 matching 9 bases. This CDR3 has 17 residues. The germline gives CDR1 SGDLS, CDR2 YYNGEE. The V segment lost 3 bases and the J segment 4 bases; nucleotides outside the gene matches: 10.

This chain links TRBV10-3 with TRBJ2-5, with 8 bases matching TRBD1. The V gene's germline CDR1 is ENHRY and CDR2 SYGVKD. The ends lost 7 bases at V and 3 bases at J; junction bases unmatched: 10. The CDR3 runs to 15 residues. The chain's CDR3 is CAITASTGEKETQYF. Here the CDR3 DNA reads TGTGCCATCACTGCATCGACAGGGGAAAAAGAGACCCAGTACTTC.

V usage is TRBV6-5 and J usage is TRBJ2-7, with D possibly TRBD2 on 5 matching bases. The CDR3 is 12 amino acids. The V gene lost 9 bases and the J gene lost 5 bases, with 14 bases spanning the gap. Germline CDR1 MNHEY, CDR2 SVGAGI. CDR3 amino acids: CASARGSHEQYF. In nucleotides, the CDR3 is TGTGCCAGTGCCCGGGGTTCCCACGAGCAGTACTTC.

J is TRBJ2-7 and V is TRBV29-1, with TRBD2 matching 7 bases. V trimming: 5 bases; J trimming: 2 bases; junction bases outside the gene matches: 9. This CDR3 has 14 residues. CDR1 SQVTM and CDR2 ANQGSEA come from the germline V gene. Here the CDR3 DNA reads TGCAGCGTTCAGGGACTACCGTCGACCTACGAGCAGTACTTC. Protein product: CSVQGLPSTYEQYF.

The V call is TRBV28, the J call TRBJ1-2; D perhaps matches TRBD1 (6 bases). CDR3 length equals 15 residues. V shed 2 bases and J shed 7 bases, with 17 bases lying between them. Germline V gene sequence: CDR1 MDHEN, CDR2 SYDVKM. CDR3 DNA sequence: TGTGCCAGCAGTTTACCCGGACAGCTTCTGAGTGGCTACACCTTC. Residues: CASSLPGQLLSGYTF.

The V and J genes are TRBV27 and TRBJ1-5; TRBD1 matches 10 bases. CDR3 length: 19 amino acids. CDR1 is MNHEY and CDR2 is SMNVEV in the germline V gene (reference sequence). J was trimmed by 0 bases and V by 3 bases; bases with no gene match: 11. In DNA, the CDR3 is TGTGCCAGCAGTTTGGGCCGGGACAGGGGAGATTATAGCAATCAGCCCCAGCATTTT. Translated, it gives CASSLGRDRGDYSNQPQHF.

The V gene is TRBV13, the J gene TRBJ2-2, with 9 bases identical to TRBD1. J was trimmed by 0 bases and V by 5 bases; bases with no gene match: 4. Germline-derived CDR1 and CDR2 are PRHDT and FYEKMQ (reference sequence). The CDR3 is 16 amino acids. The CDR3 DNA is TGTGCCAGCAGCCGTGACAGGGGGTCGAACACCGGGGAGCTGTTTTTT. Translation gives CASSRDRGSNTGELFF.

The chain recombines TRBV6-6 with TRBJ1-5; D might be TRBD1 (5 bases). Germline V gives CDR1 MNHNY, CDR2 SVGAGI (reference sequence). V was pared by 3 bases and J by 5 bases, with 11 bases between. The CDR3 extends over 14 amino acids. CDR3 bases: TGTGCCAGCAGTTATTGGGGGGAGGATCAGCCCCAGCATTTT. Translated, it gives CASSYWGEDQPQHF.

The chain carries TRBV11-3 and TRBJ1-1; D not resolved. This CDR3 is 12 amino acids long. Germline values: CDR1 SGHNT, CDR2 YENEEA. V shed 2 bases and J shed 3 bases, with 4 bases lying between them. CDR3 bases: TGTGCCAGCAGCTTACGGGACACTGAAGCTTTCTTT. It is translated as CASSLRDTEAFF.

The V gene is TRBV2, the J gene TRBJ1-6; TRBD1 matches at 8 bases. CDR3 length: 14 residues. Germline CDR1 reads SNHLY; CDR2 reads FYNNEI. J lost 9 bases, V lost 5 bases, and 6 bases had no gene match. CDR3 bases: TGTGCCAGCAGTTTGGACAGGGCAGGTTCACCCCTCCACTTT. The encoded protein is CASSLDRAGSPLHF.

The chain links TRBV6-5 to TRBJ2-5; D perhaps matches TRBD2 (7 bases). Trimming removed 8 bases from V and 2 bases from J, with 18 bases in between. This CDR3 region has 15 residues. Germline CDR1 reads MNHEY; CDR2 reads SVGAGI. CDR3 amino acids: CASHKGGGGQETQYF. The CDR3 nucleotides are TGTGCCAGCCACAAAGGGGGAGGGGGACAAGAGACCCAGTACTTC.

A remark on this clone: Other DNA sequences from this sample encode an identical CDR3 as well. The V and J genes are TRBV6-5 and TRBJ2-7; D call uncertain. V was clipped by 5 bases and J by 4 bases, with 9 bases between them. The CDR3 length is 12 residues. Germline CDR1 and CDR2: MNHEY and SVGAGI. This chain's CDR3 is CASSLDRYEQYF. CDR3 nucleotide sequence: TGTGCCAGCAGTCTTGACCGGTACGAGCAGTACTTC.

This clone has only one observation. The chain has TRBV6-1 and TRBJ1-3; D gene unclear. The V gene lost 6 bases and the J gene lost 5 bases, with 8 bases spanning the gap. The germline gives CDR1 MNHNS, CDR2 SASEGT. This CDR3 is built from 12 residues. The CDR3, as DNA: TGTGCCAGCAGAGGAGTAAGAAACACCATATATTTT. Translating gives CASRGVRNTIYF.

V is TRBV2 and J is TRBJ2-7; unclear D gene. The CDR3 covers 13 residues. Germline lookup yields CDR1 SNHLY and CDR2 FYNNEI. Trimming removed 6 bases from V and 1 base from J, with 10 bases in between. The CDR3 DNA reads as TGTGCCAGCAGGTCCTTGGGGTCCTACGAGCAGTACTTC. Its translation is CASRSLGSYEQYF.

The rearrangement links TRBV19 to TRBJ2-3; 9 nucleotides align to TRBD1. The CDR3 runs to 15 residues. Germline loops: CDR1 LNHDA, CDR2 SQIVND (reference sequence). V dropped 5 bases and J dropped 6; count of bases not matched to a gene: 9. The chain's CDR3 is CASSPRDREGDTQYF. CDR3 DNA sequence: TGTGCCAGTAGTCCCCGGGACAGGGAAGGCGATACGCAGTATTTT.

V and J are TRBV7-2 and TRBJ1-3, with TRBD1 as a possible D gene (5 bases). Germline V lookup: CDR1 SGHTA, CDR2 FQGNSA. V lost 3 bases, J lost 0 bases, and 15 bases lay in between. This CDR3 contains 17 residues. CDR3 region: CASSFSGTASSGNTIYF. CDR3 coding DNA: TGTGCCAGCAGCTTCTCCGGGACGGCGAGCTCTGGAAACACCATATATTTT.

DNA of the CDR3: TGTGCCAGCAGCTTAGGTGCCAGCGGGCAGTACTTC. This gives the protein CASSLGASGQYF. This chain uses TRBV11-2 with TRBJ2-7, with D possibly being TRBD2 (5 bases). The CDR3 consists of 12 residues. CDR1 and CDR2 from the germline V gene are SGHAT and FQNNGV. The V end was cut by 1 base, the J end by 9 bases, with 10 bases between.

The CDR3 DNA follows: TGTGCCAGCGGCGGGACTAGCGGGGGAACTAACGAGCAGTACTTC. This codes for CASGGTSGGTNEQYF. The chain recombines TRBV6-5 with TRBJ2-7, with 14 bases matching TRBD2. Germline assignment: CDR1 MNHEY and CDR2 SVGAGI. The CDR3 length is 15 residues. The J segment lost 5 bases and the V segment lost 8 bases, leaving 8 bases of the junction unmatched.

This clone came up once. The genes are TRBV30 and TRBJ1-3, with D unclear. Germline CDR1 is GTSNPN and CDR2 is SVGIG (reference sequence). The CDR3 runs 13 residues. V lost 5 bases to trimming and J lost 2 bases, with 10 bases between them. CDR3 DNA sequence: TGTGCCTGGTTCCAAGGGCCTGGAAACACCATATATTTT. Protein sequence: CAWFQGPGNTIYF.

The J gene is TRBJ1-2, the V gene TRBV4-3, with 7 bases lining up with TRBD1. The CDR3 is 14 amino acids. Germline CDR1 reads LGHNA; CDR2 reads YSLEER. Losses at the gene ends were 0 bases for V and 4 bases for J; bases not matched to a gene: 2. CDR3 sequence reads: CASSQERGPYGYTF. In DNA form, the CDR3 reads TGCGCCAGCAGCCAAGAGAGGGGGCCCTATGGCTACACCTTC.

In the case of this clone: Additional DNA sequences in this sample encode the identical CDR3. This chain uses TRBV5-1 with TRBJ1-5, with no clear D. This CDR3 contains 14 residues. Trimming removed 4 bases at V and 0 bases at J, with 8 bases between. CDR1 is SGHRS and CDR2 is YFSETQ in the germline V gene. As DNA, the CDR3 is TGCGCCAGCAGCCCCGGGGATAGCAATCAGCCCCAGCATTTT. This sequence encodes CASSPGDSNQPQHF. The whole variable domain, filled in from reference TRBV5-1 and TRBJ1-5, reads KAGVTQTPRYLIKTRGQQVTLSCSPISGHRSVSWYQQTPGQGLQFLFEYFSETQRNKGNFPGRFSGRQFSNSRSEMNVSTLELGDSALYLCASSPGDSNQPQHFGDGTRLSIL.